The 14 T cell receptor beta chains listed next were all sequenced from one sample in a study of identical twins. MiXCR was run by TCRdb on the 5' RACE reads, yielding one entry per CDR3 protein. Among 500,000 to 650,000 distinct CDR3 sequences listed, approximately 20% were seen once. This same sample was also part of a study on yellow fever vaccine responses in identical twins.

Sequenced: CD4+ T cells sorted from blood. Every receptor here comes from a woman aged 18-29 years in good health.

This clonotype was seen just once. The chain couples TRBV24-1 to TRBJ2-3; no definite D call. This CDR3 is built from 14 residues. The V gene's germline CDR1 is KGHDR and CDR2 SFDVKD. V shed 9 bases and J shed 2 bases, with 14 bases lying between them. The CDR3 coding sequence is TGTGCCACCGGGTCCTTGATAGACACAGATACGCAGTATTTT. It translates to CATGSLIDTDTQYF.

This chain connects TRBV20-1 to TRBJ2-1; D unclear. The CDR3 length is 15 residues. V was clipped by 5 bases and J by 0 bases, with 14 bases between them. Germline V gives CDR1 DFQATT, CDR2 SNEGSKA (reference sequence). The CDR3 sequence: CSAPPRRSSYNEQFF. The CDR3 region has the DNA TGCAGTGCTCCCCCTCGAAGAAGCTCCTACAATGAGCAGTTCTTC.

This chain connects TRBV5-1 to TRBJ1-2; 7 nucleotides match TRBD1. Germline V CDR1 and CDR2: SGHRS, YFSETQ. V shed 0 bases, J shed 7 bases, and the junction held 6 bases outside the gene matches. There are 14 residues in the CDR3. CDR3 sequence: CASSLGQGSSGYTF. The CDR3 nucleotides read TGCGCCAGCAGCTTGGGACAGGGCTCCTCTGGCTACACCTTC.

This clonotype has just a few counts. For the CDR3, the DNA is TGCGCCAGCAGCTTGGGTCTACTGGGAGAGACCCAGTACTTC. Translating gives CASSLGLLGETQYF. This sequence joins TRBV5-1 and TRBJ2-5, with D uncertain. V was pared by 0 bases and J by 4 bases, with 10 bases between. The CDR3 is 14 residues long. Germline V gene lookup returns CDR1 SGHRS and CDR2 YFSETQ.

This clonotype has more than one count but fewer than ten. The chain combines TRBV25-1 with TRBJ1-1; TRBD1 matches at 7 bases. Germline V lookup: CDR1 MGHDK, CDR2 SYGVNS. Trimming removed 3 bases from V and 3 bases from J; junction bases left unmatched: 4. The CDR3 length is 14 residues. The CDR3 region has the DNA TGTGCCAGCAGTGATCCTAGGGGGCACACTGAAGCTTTCTTT. This encodes CASSDPRGHTEAFF.

The rearrangement links TRBV6-2 or TRBV6-3 to TRBJ1-5, with 7 bases aligning to TRBD1. The CDR3 has 14 amino acids. The V segment lost 4 bases and the J segment 3 bases; nucleotides outside the gene matches: 3. Germline V gives CDR1 MNHEY, CDR2 SVGEGT. CDR3 nucleotide sequence: TGTGCCAGCAGTTCTGACAGGGTCAATCAGCCCCAGCATTTT. This translates into CASSSDRVNQPQHF.

The chain uses TRBV27 and TRBJ1-4, with D possibly TRBD1 on 5 matching bases. The CDR3 has 15 amino acids. Germline V gene data show CDR1 as MNHEY and CDR2 as SMNVEV (reference sequence). Here the CDR3 DNA reads TGTGCACGGGACGGATCCCTAGGCACTAATGAAAAACTGTTTTTT. Residues: CARDGSLGTNEKLFF.

The gene calls are TRBV25-1 and TRBJ2-1, with D possibly being TRBD1 or TRBD2 (5 bases each). Trimming shortened V by 6 bases and J by 6 bases, and 15 bases separated the two germline ends. The germline gives CDR1 MGHDK, CDR2 SYGVNS. The length of the CDR3 is 14 residues. CDR3 region: CASRTMGPTNEQFF. In nucleotides, the CDR3 is TGTGCCAGCAGGACCATGGGACCGACCAATGAGCAGTTCTTC.

This clonotype was detected ten times or more. The chain combines TRBV11-2 with TRBJ2-1; TRBD1 agrees at 8 bases. Germline-derived CDR1 and CDR2 are SGHAT and FQNNGV. The V gene end was trimmed by 3 bases and the J gene end by 1 base; junction bases not matched to a gene: 2. CDR3 length: 15 residues. CDR3 amino acids: CASSFGTGSYNEQFF. In DNA form, the CDR3 reads TGTGCCAGCAGCTTCGGGACAGGTTCCTACAATGAGCAGTTCTTC. Full variable domain (missing parts from reference TRBV11-2 and TRBJ2-1): EAGVAQSPRYKIIEKRQSVAFWCNPISGHATLYWYQQILGQGPKLLIQFQNNGVVDDSQLPKDRFSAERLKGVDSTLKIQPAKLEDSAVYLCASSFGTGSYNEQFFGPGTRLTVL.

This chain links TRBV20-1 with TRBJ2-7, with 8 bases aligning to TRBD1. The germline V gene has CDR1 DFQATT and CDR2 SNEGSKA (reference sequence). The CDR3 consists of 13 residues. J was trimmed by 7 bases and V by 6 bases; bases with no gene match: 11. DNA for the CDR3: TGCAGTGCCCGGACAGGGCGGACCGAAGAGCAGTACGTC. Its translation: CSARTGRTEEQYV.

This clonotype has only a few counts. The J gene is TRBJ2-5, the V gene TRBV5-5, with TRBD1 as a possible D gene (5 bases). V was pared by 1 base and J by 4 bases, with 17 bases between. The CDR3 totals 16 residues. Per the germline V gene, CDR1 is SGHKS and CDR2 is YYEKEE (reference sequence). CDR3 sequence reads: CASSLTSRTQGETQYF. The DNA of the CDR3 is TGTGCCAGCAGCTTGACCAGCAGGACCCAGGGAGAGACCCAGTACTTC.

CDR3 loop: CSARDWTSSGANVLTF. CDR3 nucleotides: TGCAGTGCTAGAGATTGGACAAGCTCTGGGGCCAACGTCCTGACTTTC. The J gene is TRBJ2-6, the V gene TRBV20-1, with a weak D call TRBD1 (5 bases). CDR1 and CDR2 (germline): DFQATT, SNEGSKA (reference sequence). The germline V and J ends were trimmed by 0 bases and 0 bases, with 9 bases remaining between them. The CDR3 covers 16 residues.

In this sample, this clonotype turned up a few times. As DNA, the CDR3 is TGTGCCAGCAGGTCGACAGGGTGGAATTCACCCCTCCACTTT. This codes for CASRSTGWNSPLHF. This chain joins TRBV12-3 or TRBV12-4 and TRBJ1-6; 7 positions match TRBD1. The ends lost 6 bases at V and 7 bases at J; junction bases unmatched: 6. The CDR3 contains 14 residues.

The chain uses TRBV12-3 or TRBV12-4 and TRBJ2-5, with D uncertain. V dropped 5 bases and J dropped 2 bases, with 12 bases sitting between them. This CDR3 has 14 residues. The CDR3 region has the DNA TGTGCCAGCAGTCCACGGACGGAGCAAGAGACCCAGTACTTC. Amino acids: CASSPRTEQETQYF.